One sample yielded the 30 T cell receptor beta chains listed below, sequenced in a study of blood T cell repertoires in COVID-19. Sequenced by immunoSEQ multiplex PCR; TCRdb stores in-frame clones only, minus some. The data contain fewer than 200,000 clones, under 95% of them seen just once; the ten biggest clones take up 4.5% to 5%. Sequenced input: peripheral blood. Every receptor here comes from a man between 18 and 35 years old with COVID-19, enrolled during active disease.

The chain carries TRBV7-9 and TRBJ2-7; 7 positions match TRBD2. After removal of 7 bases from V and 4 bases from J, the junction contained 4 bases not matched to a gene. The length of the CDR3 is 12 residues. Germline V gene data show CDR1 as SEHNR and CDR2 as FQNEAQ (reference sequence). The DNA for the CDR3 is TGTGCCAGCACGCGGGAGTCTTACGAGCAGTACTTC. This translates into CASTRESYEQYF.

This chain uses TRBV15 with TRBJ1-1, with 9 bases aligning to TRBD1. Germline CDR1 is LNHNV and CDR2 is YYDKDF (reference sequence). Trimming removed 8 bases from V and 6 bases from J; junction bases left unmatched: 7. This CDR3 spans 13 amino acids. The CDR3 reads CATWGQGRAEAFF. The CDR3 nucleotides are TGTGCCACCTGGGGACAGGGACGGGCTGAAGCTTTCTTT.

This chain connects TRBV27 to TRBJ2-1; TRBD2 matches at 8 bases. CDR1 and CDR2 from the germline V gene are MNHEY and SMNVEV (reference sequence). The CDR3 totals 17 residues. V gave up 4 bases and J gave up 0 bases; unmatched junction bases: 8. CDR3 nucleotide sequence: TGTGCCAGCAGTTCCTGGACTAGCTCTAACTCCTACAATGAGCAGTTCTTC. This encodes CASSSWTSSNSYNEQFF.

The CDR3 here is CASSPTTSGSYEQYF. DNA for the CDR3: TGTGCCAGCAGCCCTACAACTAGCGGGAGCTACGAGCAGTACTTC. The chain has TRBV4-2 and TRBJ2-7; 11 nucleotides align to TRBD2. Looked up from germline, CDR1 is LGHNA and CDR2 is YNFKEQ. CDR3 length equals 15 residues. V lost 4 bases, J lost 3 bases, and 5 bases stayed unmatched.

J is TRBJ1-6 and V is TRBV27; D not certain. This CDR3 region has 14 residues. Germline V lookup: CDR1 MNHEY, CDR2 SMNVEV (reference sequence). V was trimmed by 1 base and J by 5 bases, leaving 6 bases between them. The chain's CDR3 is CASSLLQDNSPLHF. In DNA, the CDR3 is TGTGCCAGCAGTTTATTGCAGGATAATTCACCCCTCCACTTT.

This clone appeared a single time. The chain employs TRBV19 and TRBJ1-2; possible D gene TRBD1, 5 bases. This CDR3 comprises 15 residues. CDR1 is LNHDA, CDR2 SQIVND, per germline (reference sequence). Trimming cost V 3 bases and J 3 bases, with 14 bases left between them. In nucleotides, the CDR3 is TGTGCCAGTAGTATTGGCCCAGGGAAGCACTATGGCTACACCTTC. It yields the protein CASSIGPGKHYGYTF. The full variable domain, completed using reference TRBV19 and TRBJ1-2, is DGGITQSPKYLFRKEGQNVTLSCEQNLNHDAMYWYRQDPGQGLRLIYYSQIVNDFQKGDIAEGYSVSREKKESFPLTVTSAQKNPTAFYLCASSIGPGKHYGYTFGSGTRLTVV.

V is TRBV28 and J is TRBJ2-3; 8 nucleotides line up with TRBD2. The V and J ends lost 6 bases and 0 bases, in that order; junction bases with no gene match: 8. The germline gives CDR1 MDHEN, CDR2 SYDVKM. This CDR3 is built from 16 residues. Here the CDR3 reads CASRLTSEPSTDTQYF. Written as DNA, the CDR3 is TGTGCCAGCAGGTTGACTAGCGAACCAAGCACAGATACGCAGTATTTT.

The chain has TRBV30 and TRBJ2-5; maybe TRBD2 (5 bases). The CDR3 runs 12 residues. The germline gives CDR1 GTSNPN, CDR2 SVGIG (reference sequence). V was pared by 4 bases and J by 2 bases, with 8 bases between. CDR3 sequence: CAWIGDQETQYF. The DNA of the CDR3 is TGTGCCTGGATCGGGGATCAAGAGACCCAGTACTTC.

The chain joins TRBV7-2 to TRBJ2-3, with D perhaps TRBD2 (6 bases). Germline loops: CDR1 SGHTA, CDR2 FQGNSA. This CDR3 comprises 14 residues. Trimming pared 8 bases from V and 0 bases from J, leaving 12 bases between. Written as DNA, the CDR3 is TGTGCCAGCGGGCTCAGCGGGAGCACAGATACGCAGTATTTT. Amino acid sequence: CASGLSGSTDTQYF.

DNA for the CDR3: TGTGCCAGCAGCCAAGACTGGCTGAGCGTCGATGAGCAGTTCTTC. It codes for CASSQDWLSVDEQFF. The chain has TRBV14 and TRBJ2-1; D gene uncertain. Trimming removed 0 bases from V and 8 bases from J, with 14 bases in between. Germline CDR1 SGHDN, CDR2 FVKESK. There are 15 residues in the CDR3. Full variable domain (outside the CDR3, taken from reference TRBV14 and TRBJ2-1): EAGVTQFPSHSVIEKGQTVTLRCDPISGHDNLYWYRRVMGKEIKFLLHFVKESKQDESGMPNNRFLAERTGGTYSTLKVQPAELEDSGVYFCASSQDWLSVDEQFFGPGTRLTVL.

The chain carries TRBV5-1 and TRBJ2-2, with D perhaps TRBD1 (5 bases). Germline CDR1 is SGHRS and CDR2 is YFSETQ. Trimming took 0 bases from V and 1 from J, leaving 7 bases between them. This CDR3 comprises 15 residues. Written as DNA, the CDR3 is TGCGCCAGCAGCTTGGTTCAGGGGAACACCGGGGAGCTGTTTTTT. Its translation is CASSLVQGNTGELFF.

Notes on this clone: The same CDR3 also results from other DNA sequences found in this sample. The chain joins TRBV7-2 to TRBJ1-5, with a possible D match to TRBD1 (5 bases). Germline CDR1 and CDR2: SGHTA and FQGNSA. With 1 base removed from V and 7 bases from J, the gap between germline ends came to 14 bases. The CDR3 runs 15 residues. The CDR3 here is CASSLVGGPGQPQHF. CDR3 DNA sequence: TGTGCCAGCAGCTTAGTCGGGGGACCAGGGCAGCCCCAGCATTTT.

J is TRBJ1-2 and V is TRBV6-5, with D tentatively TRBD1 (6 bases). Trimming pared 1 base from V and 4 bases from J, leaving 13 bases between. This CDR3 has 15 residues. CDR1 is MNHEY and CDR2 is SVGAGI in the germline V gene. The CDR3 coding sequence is TGTGCCAGCAGTTACTATGGGGGGGGGCCCTATGGCTACACCTTC. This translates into CASSYYGGGPYGYTF.

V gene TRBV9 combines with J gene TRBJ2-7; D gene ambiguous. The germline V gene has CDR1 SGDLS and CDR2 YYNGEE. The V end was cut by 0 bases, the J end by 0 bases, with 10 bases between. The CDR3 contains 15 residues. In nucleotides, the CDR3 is TGTGCCAGCAGCGTAGGTCAGGCGAGCTCCTACGAGCAGTACTTC. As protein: CASSVGQASSYEQYF.

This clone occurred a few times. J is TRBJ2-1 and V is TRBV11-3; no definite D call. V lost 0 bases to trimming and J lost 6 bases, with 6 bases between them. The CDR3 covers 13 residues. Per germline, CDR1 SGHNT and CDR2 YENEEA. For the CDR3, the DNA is TGTGCCAGCAGCTTAGATGCTAGCAATGAGCAGTTCTTC. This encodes CASSLDASNEQFF.

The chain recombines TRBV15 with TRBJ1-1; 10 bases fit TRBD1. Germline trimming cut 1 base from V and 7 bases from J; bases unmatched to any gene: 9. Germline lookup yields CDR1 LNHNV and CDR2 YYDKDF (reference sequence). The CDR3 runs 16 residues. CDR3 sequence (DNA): TGTGCCACCAGCAGAGTTCGGACAGGGGGTCTTTATGAAGCTTTCTTT. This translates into CATSRVRTGGLYEAFF.

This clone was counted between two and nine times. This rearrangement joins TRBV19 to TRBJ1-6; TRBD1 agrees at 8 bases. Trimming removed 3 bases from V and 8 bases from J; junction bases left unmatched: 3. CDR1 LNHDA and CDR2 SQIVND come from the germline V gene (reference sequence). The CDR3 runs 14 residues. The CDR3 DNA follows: TGTGCCAGTAGTATCAGGGGGCCCGATTCACCCCTCCACTTT. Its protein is CASSIRGPDSPLHF.

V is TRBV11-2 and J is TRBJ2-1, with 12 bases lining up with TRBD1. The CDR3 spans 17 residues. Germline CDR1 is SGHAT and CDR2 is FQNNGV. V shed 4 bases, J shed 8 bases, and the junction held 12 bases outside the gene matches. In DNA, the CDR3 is TGTGCCAGCAGCTCCACCTCTACCGGGACAGGGGGCGATGAGCAGTTCTTC. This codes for CASSSTSTGTGGDEQFF.

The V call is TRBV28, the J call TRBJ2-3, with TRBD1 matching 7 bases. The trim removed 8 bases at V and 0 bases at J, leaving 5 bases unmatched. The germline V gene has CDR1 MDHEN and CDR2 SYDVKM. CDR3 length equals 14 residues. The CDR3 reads CASYAGGSTDTQYF. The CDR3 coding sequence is TGTGCCAGCTATGCAGGGGGTAGCACAGATACGCAGTATTTT.

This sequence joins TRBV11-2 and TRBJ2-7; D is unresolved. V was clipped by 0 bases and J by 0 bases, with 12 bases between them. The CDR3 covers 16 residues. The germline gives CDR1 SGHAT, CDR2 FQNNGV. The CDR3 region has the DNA TGTGCCAGCAGCTTAGAACTGCCCCCGTCCTCCTACGAGCAGTACTTC. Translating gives CASSLELPPSSYEQYF.

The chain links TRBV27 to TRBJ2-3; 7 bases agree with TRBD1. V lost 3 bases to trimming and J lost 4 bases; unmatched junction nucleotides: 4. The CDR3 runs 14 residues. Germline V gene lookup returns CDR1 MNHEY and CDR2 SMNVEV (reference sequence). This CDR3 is CASSLTGLPDTQYF. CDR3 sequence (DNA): TGTGCCAGCAGTTTGACAGGGTTGCCAGATACGCAGTATTTT.

The CDR3, as DNA: TGTGCCAGCAGTCCCCCTTCGACAGGGCCCAGCACAGATACGCAGTATTTT. This gives the protein CASSPPSTGPSTDTQYF. The chain joins TRBV6-4 to TRBJ2-3; 7 bases fit TRBD1. This CDR3 is 17 amino acids long. Germline V lookup: CDR1 MRHNA, CDR2 SNTAGT. The junction had 11 bases not matched to a gene; V was cut back by 5 bases and J by 0 bases.

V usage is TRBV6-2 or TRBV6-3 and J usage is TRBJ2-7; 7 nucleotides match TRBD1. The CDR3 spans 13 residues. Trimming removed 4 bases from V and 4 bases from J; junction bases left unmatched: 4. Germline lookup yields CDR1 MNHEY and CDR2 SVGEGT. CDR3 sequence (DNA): TGTGCCAGCAGTTCTCAGGACAGGTACGAGCAGTACTTC. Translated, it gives CASSSQDRYEQYF.

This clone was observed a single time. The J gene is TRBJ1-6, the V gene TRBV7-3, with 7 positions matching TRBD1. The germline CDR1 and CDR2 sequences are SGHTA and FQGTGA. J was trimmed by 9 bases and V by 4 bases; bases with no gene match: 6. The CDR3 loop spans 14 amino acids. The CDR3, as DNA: TGTGCCAGCAGCTCCAGGGGGTTAGGTTCACCCCTCCACTTT. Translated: CASSSRGLGSPLHF.

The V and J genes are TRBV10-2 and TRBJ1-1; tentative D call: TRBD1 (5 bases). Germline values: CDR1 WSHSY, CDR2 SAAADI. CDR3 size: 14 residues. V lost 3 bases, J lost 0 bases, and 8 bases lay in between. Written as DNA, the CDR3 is TGCGCCAGCAGTGAAGGACAACTGAACACTGAAGCTTTCTTT. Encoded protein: CASSEGQLNTEAFF.

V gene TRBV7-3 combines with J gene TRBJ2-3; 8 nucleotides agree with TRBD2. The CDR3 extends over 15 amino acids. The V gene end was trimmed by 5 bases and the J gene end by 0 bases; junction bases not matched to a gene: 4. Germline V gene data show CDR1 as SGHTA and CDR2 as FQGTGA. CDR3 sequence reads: CASSPGLASTDTQYF. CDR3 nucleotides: TGTGCCAGCAGCCCAGGACTAGCTAGCACAGATACGCAGTATTTT.

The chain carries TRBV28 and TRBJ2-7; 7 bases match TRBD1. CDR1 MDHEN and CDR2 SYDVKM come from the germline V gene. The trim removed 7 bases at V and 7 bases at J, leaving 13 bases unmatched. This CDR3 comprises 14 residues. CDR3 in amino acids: CASTRTGTVLEQYF. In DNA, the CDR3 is TGTGCCAGCACCCGGACCGGGACAGTCCTGGAGCAGTACTTC.

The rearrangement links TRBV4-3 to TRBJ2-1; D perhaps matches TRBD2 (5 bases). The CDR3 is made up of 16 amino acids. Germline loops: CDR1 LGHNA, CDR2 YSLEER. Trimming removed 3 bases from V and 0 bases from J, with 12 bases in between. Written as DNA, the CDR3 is TGCGCCAGCAGCCATCGGACTGGGGTCTCCTACAATGAGCAGTTCTTC. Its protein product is CASSHRTGVSYNEQFF.

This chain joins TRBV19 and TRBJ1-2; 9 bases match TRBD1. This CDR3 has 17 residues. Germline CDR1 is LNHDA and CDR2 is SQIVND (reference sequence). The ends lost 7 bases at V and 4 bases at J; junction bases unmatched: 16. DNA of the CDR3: TGTGCCAGTACTCCTGGGACAGGGAACCCCACCATCTATGGCTACACCTTC. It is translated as CASTPGTGNPTIYGYTF.

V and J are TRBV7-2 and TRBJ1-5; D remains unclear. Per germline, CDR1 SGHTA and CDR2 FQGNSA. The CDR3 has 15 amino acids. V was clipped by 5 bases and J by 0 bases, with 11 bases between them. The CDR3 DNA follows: TGTGCCAGCAGCGCAAGCGCTAATAGCAATCAGCCCCAGCATTTT. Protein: CASSASANSNQPQHF.